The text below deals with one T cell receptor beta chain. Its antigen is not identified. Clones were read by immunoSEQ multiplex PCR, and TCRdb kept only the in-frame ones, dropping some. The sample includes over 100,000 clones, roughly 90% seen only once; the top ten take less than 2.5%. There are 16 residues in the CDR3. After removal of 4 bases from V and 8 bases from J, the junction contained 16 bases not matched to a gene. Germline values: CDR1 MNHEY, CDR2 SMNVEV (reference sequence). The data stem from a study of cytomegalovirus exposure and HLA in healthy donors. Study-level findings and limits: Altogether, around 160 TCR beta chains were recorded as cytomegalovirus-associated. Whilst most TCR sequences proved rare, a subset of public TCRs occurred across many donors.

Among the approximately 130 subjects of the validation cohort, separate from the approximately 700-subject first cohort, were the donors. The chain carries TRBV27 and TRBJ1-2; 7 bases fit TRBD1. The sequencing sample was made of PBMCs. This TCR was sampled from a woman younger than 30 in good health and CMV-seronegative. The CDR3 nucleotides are TGTGCCAGCAGTTCCTCGGGCTGGGACAGCCTTAGGGGCTACACCTTC. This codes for CASSSSGWDSLRGYTF.